These T cell receptor beta chains were read from a single sample in a study of OX40 agonist ivuxolimab in advanced cancers. Sequenced by immunoSEQ multiplex PCR; TCRdb stores in-frame clones only, minus some. The sample contains about 36,000 clones, around 84% of which appear only once. Sequencing was performed on CD4+ or CD8+ T cells sorted from blood, taken in a trial of the OX40 agonist ivuxolimab. The receptors stem from an adult with an advanced solid tumor such as melanoma, head and neck, liver or kidney cancer. Both conserved end residues are part of each CDR3. A D gene is named only where the DNA matches it firmly. Part of the rows lack a size; the others show once, few, many or a class for expanded clones.

v_gene: TRBV5-1
d_gene: TRBD1
abundance: once
j_gene: TRBJ1-5
CDR3aa: CASSSDPLGTGVQPQHF
CDR3nt: TGCGCCAGCAGCTCGGATCCGTTGGGGACAGGGGTTCAGCCCCAGCATTTT

v_gene: TRBV19
d_gene: TRBD1
abundance: -
j_gene: TRBJ1-4
CDR3aa: CASSVWDSATNEKLFF
CDR3nt: TGTGCCAGTAGTGTCTGGGACAGCGCAACTAATGAAAAACTGTTTTTT

v_gene: TRBV6-5
d_gene: -
abundance: -
j_gene: TRBJ1-1
CDR3aa: CASSSDSRKGAFF
CDR3nt: TGTGCCAGCAGTTCCGACAGTCGGAAAGGGGCTTTCTTT

v_gene: TRBV18
d_gene: -
abundance: -
j_gene: TRBJ2-7
CDR3aa: CASSPQEGGSSYEQYF
CDR3nt: TGTGCCAGCTCACCACAAGAGGGGGGCAGCTCCTACGAGCAGTACTTC

v_gene: TRBV19
d_gene: -
abundance: few
j_gene: TRBJ1-3
CDR3aa: CASRTDSRSGNTIYF
CDR3nt: TGTGCCAGTAGGACGGACAGTCGCTCTGGAAACACCATATATTTT

v_gene: TRBV5-1
d_gene: -
abundance: -
j_gene: TRBJ2-1
CDR3aa: CASSLDQGNEQFF
CDR3nt: TGCGCCAGCAGCTTGGACCAGGGCAATGAGCAGTTCTTC

v_gene: TRBV5-1
d_gene: -
abundance: -
j_gene: TRBJ2-3
CDR3aa: CASSLEPGGTDTQYF
CDR3nt: TGCGCCAGCAGCTTGGAGCCAGGGGGCACAGATACGCAGTATTTT

v_gene: TRBV2
d_gene: -
abundance: -
j_gene: TRBJ1-5
CDR3aa: CASTPDGVDQPQHF
CDR3nt: TGTGCCAGCACCCCGGATGGGGTGGATCAGCCCCAGCATTTT

v_gene: TRBV19
d_gene: TRBD2
abundance: -
j_gene: TRBJ2-5
CDR3aa: CASSIVSGVPQETQYF
CDR3nt: TGTGCCAGTAGTATAGTAAGCGGGGTTCCTCAAGAGACCCAGTACTTC

v_gene: TRBV5-4
d_gene: -
abundance: -
j_gene: TRBJ2-3
CDR3aa: CASSLNPAGTDTQYF
CDR3nt: TGTGCCAGCAGCTTGAATCCAGCTGGCACAGATACGCAGTATTTT

v_gene: TRBV19
d_gene: -
abundance: -
j_gene: TRBJ1-1
CDR3aa: CASSSDPSFVTEAFF
CDR3nt: TGTGCCAGTAGTTCCGACCCCAGTTTTGTCACTGAAGCTTTCTTT

v_gene: TRBV9
d_gene: -
abundance: -
j_gene: TRBJ2-5
CDR3aa: CASSFGPDPGETQYF
CDR3nt: TGTGCCAGCAGCTTTGGACCGGACCCTGGAGAGACCCAGTACTTC

v_gene: TRBV28
d_gene: TRBD2
abundance: -
j_gene: TRBJ2-7
CDR3aa: CASLGGTYEQYF
CDR3nt: TGTGCCAGCCTCGGGGGGACCTACGAGCAGTACTTC

v_gene: TRBV21-1
d_gene: -
abundance: -
j_gene: TRBJ1-4
CDR3aa: CASSKVAGQGKLFF
CDR3nt: TGTGCCAGCAGCAAAGTCGCCGGACAGGGAAAACTGTTTTTT

v_gene: TRBV7-8
d_gene: -
abundance: -
j_gene: TRBJ1-5
CDR3aa: CASSFGEYSNQPQHF
CDR3nt: TGTGCCAGCAGCTTCGGGGAATATAGCAATCAGCCCCAGCATTTT

v_gene: TRBV11-2
d_gene: -
abundance: -
j_gene: TRBJ1-1
CDR3aa: CASSLGGSMNTEAFF
CDR3nt: TGTGCCAGCAGCTTAGGTGGCAGCATGAACACTGAAGCTTTCTTT